Listed here are 20 T cell receptor beta chains from one sample, sequenced in a study of T cell repertoires in cytomegalovirus infection. Using its own MiXCR run on the reads, TCRdb lists one record per CDR3 protein. The sample gives about 76,000 distinct CDR3 sequences, less than 4.5% of which show up once; approximately 4.6% is in the top ten. Sequenced sample: PBMCs. These receptor sequences come from a human donor in good health (CMV status not recorded). Some clones in this sample may be carry-over from other donors' samples.

Ten or more counts support this clonotype. The chain has TRBV28 and TRBJ1-4; TRBD1 matches 8 bases. This CDR3 comprises 13 residues. Looked up from germline, CDR1 is MDHEN and CDR2 is SYDVKM. V trimming: 6 bases; J trimming: 10 bases; junction bases outside the gene matches: 7. CDR3 coding DNA: TGTGCCAGCAGCCAAGACAGGGGAGGAAAACTGTTTTTT. This gives the protein CASSQDRGGKLFF.

This clonotype was counted at least ten times. The J gene is TRBJ1-6, the V gene TRBV6-6; 10 bases match TRBD1. The CDR3 covers 17 residues. Germline-derived CDR1 and CDR2 are MNHNY and SVGAGI (reference sequence). The J segment lost 7 bases and the V segment lost 6 bases, leaving 12 bases of the junction unmatched. DNA of the CDR3: TGTGCCAGCAGCCGCACCTTGACAGGGGGCAACAATTCACCCCTCCACTTT. The encoded protein is CASSRTLTGGNNSPLHF.

This clonotype has ten or more counts. The rearrangement links TRBV19 to TRBJ2-3; D call uncertain. The V and J ends lost 2 bases and 3 bases respectively, with 9 bases between them. This CDR3 spans 14 amino acids. Germline assignment: CDR1 LNHDA and CDR2 SQIVND (reference sequence). CDR3 sequence: CASSISKGTDTQYF. As DNA, the CDR3 is TGTGCCAGTAGTATATCGAAAGGAACAGATACGCAGTATTTT.

As for this clonotype: A much bigger clone sits one base away, suggesting this may be a read error. The chain combines TRBV28 with TRBJ1-5; no firm D call. CDR3 length: 13 residues. Per germline, CDR1 MDHEN and CDR2 SYDVKM. Trimming took off 2 bases at V and 9 bases at J, with 11 bases between the two ends. The CDR3 sequence: CASSLVPTGPQHF. The CDR3 bases are TGTGCCAGCAGTTTAGTTCCAACCGGGCCCCAGCATTTT.

This clonotype appeared many times. This chain joins TRBV12-3 or TRBV12-4 and TRBJ1-5; D not resolved. V lost 1 base to trimming and J lost 6 bases, with 4 bases between them. The CDR3 runs to 12 residues. The CDR3 bases are TGTGCCAGCAGTTTAGAGAGTCAGCCCCAGCATTTT. Protein product: CASSLESQPQHF.

With respect to this clonotype: This may stem from a read error, because a much larger clone lies one nucleotide away. V gene TRBV10-3 combines with J gene TRBJ1-5; the D is unclear. Looked up from germline, CDR1 is ENHRY and CDR2 is SYGVKD. The V end lost 8 bases, the J end lost 7 bases, and 12 bases lay between the germline ends. This CDR3 spans 12 amino acids. CDR3 nucleotides: TGTGCCATCGTAAACCCCGGGCAGCCCCAGCATTTT. This encodes CAIVNPGQPQHF.

This clonotype was seen repeatedly, ten times or more. The CDR3 region is CASSLIRGTNYGYTF. The CDR3 DNA reads TGTGCCAGCAGTCTTATCAGGGGGACTAACTATGGCTACACCTTC. The V and J genes are TRBV6-1 and TRBJ1-2; 7 positions agree with TRBD1. With 5 bases clipped from V and 0 bases from J, the junction kept 6 bases outside the gene matches. This CDR3 has 15 amino acids. Germline lookup yields CDR1 MNHNS and CDR2 SASEGT.

The J gene is TRBJ2-1, the V gene TRBV6-5; TRBD1 matches at 7 bases. V lost 2 bases to trimming and J lost 10 bases; unmatched junction nucleotides: 8. The CDR3 is made up of 14 amino acids. Germline loops: CDR1 MNHEY, CDR2 SVGAGI. CDR3 nucleotides: TGTGCCAGCAGTTACAAGGACAGGCCAAAGGAGCAGTTCTTC. Amino acid sequence: CASSYKDRPKEQFF.

Many counts were recorded for this clonotype. This chain connects TRBV7-2 to TRBJ1-6; 9 positions match TRBD1. Germline CDR1 SGHTA, CDR2 FQGNSA. The ends lost 8 bases at V and 10 bases at J; junction bases unmatched: 6. CDR3 size: 13 residues. The CDR3 DNA follows: TGTGCCAGCGGGGACAGGGTGCTATCACCCCTCCACTTT. Translated: CASGDRVLSPLHF.

This clonotype appeared many times. The V call is TRBV24-1, the J call TRBJ1-2, with a possible D match to TRBD1 (6 bases). The germline V gene encodes CDR1 KGHDR and CDR2 SFDVKD. The CDR3 totals 14 residues. Trimming left V 3 bases short and J 5 bases short, with 12 bases between. CDR3 residues: CATSDNDRTYGYTF. The CDR3 DNA follows: TGTGCCACCAGTGATAACGACAGGACTTATGGCTACACCTTC.

This clonotype occurred many times. The rearrangement uses TRBV20-1 and TRBJ1-1, with 9 bases matching TRBD1. After removal of 4 bases from V and 1 base from J, the junction contained 19 bases not matched to a gene. The CDR3 loop spans 19 amino acids. Per the germline V gene, CDR1 is DFQATT and CDR2 is SNEGSKA (reference sequence). The CDR3 sequence is CSATTLTGTGKRWNTEAFF. The CDR3, as DNA: TGCAGTGCTACCACCCTGACGGGGACAGGGAAGAGGTGGAACACTGAAGCTTTCTTT.

About this clonotype itself: A much larger clone lies one base from this, so it may be a read error. This chain uses TRBV6-8 with TRBJ2-1; D is ambiguous. The CDR3 has 11 residues. Germline CDR1 reads MNHGY; CDR2 reads SAAAGT. The CDR3 region is CASSDSDEQFF. In nucleotides, the CDR3 is TGTGCCAGCAGTGACTCGGATGAGCAGTTCTTC.

There are many counts of this clonotype. V and J are TRBV6-2 or TRBV6-3 and TRBJ1-1; maybe TRBD1 (5 bases). The CDR3 covers 14 residues. Germline V gene lookup returns CDR1 MNHEY and CDR2 SVGEGT. The ends were cut back, 2 bases at V and 2 bases at J, with 9 bases in the middle. CDR3: CASSYLGRNTEAFF. CDR3 coding DNA: TGTGCCAGCAGTTACCTGGGACGAAACACTGAAGCTTTCTTT.

This clonotype was recorded many times. The chain couples TRBV12-3 or TRBV12-4 to TRBJ2-3, with no clear D. The CDR3 is 14 amino acids. The V end was cut by 3 bases, the J end by 2 bases, with 9 bases between. CDR3 nucleotide sequence: TGTGCCAGCAGTTTGCTCCCTTCCACAGATACGCAGTATTTT. Its protein product is CASSLLPSTDTQYF.

The table lists this clonotype with a few counts. This chain joins TRBV11-3 and TRBJ2-2, with D unresolved. The germline CDR1 and CDR2 sequences are SGHNT and YENEEA. Trimming left V 3 bases short and J 0 bases short, with 17 bases between. This CDR3 has 18 amino acids. DNA for the CDR3: TGTGCCAGCAGCTTCGTTGTGCTCTTTGTCGCGAACACCGGGGAGCTGTTTTTT. Protein sequence: CASSFVVLFVANTGELFF.

This clonotype came up many times. The chain combines TRBV7-9 with TRBJ1-2, with D unclear. V was cut by 4 bases and J by 0 bases, with 9 bases left in between. Germline V gene data show CDR1 as SEHNR and CDR2 as FQNEAQ (reference sequence). This CDR3 region has 14 residues. The CDR3 DNA follows: TGTGCCAGCAGCTACGTAGGAGCTAACTATGGCTACACCTTC. Protein: CASSYVGANYGYTF.

In this sample, this clonotype turned up many times. The gene calls are TRBV4-3 and TRBJ1-2; D call uncertain. Trimming stripped 0 bases from V and 1 base from J, with 12 bases between. This CDR3 has 16 amino acids. Looked up from germline, CDR1 is LGHNA and CDR2 is YSLEER. The CDR3 loop is CASSQDRQTLNYGYTF. CDR3 DNA sequence: TGCGCCAGCAGCCAAGATCGCCAGACTCTTAACTATGGCTACACCTTC.

There are many counts of this clonotype. The V gene is TRBV27, the J gene TRBJ1-2; the D gene is possibly TRBD1 (6 bases). The V and J ends lost 3 bases and 4 bases respectively, with 15 bases between them. Germline-derived CDR1 and CDR2 are MNHEY and SMNVEV (reference sequence). This CDR3 is built from 15 residues. The CDR3 bases are TGTGCCAGCAGTTTTAAGGGGGAAAGGGGCTATGGCTACACCTTC. Protein product: CASSFKGERGYGYTF.

There are many counts of this clonotype. The chain is built from TRBV10-3 and TRBJ1-2, with D perhaps TRBD1 (5 bases). Looked up from germline, CDR1 is ENHRY and CDR2 is SYGVKD. CDR3 length: 14 residues. Trimming stripped 6 bases from V and 2 bases from J, with 13 bases between. The CDR3 sequence: CAIRDRDRNYGYTF. The DNA of the CDR3 is TGTGCCATCAGAGACAGAGATAGAAACTATGGCTACACCTTC.

This clonotype was detected ten times or more. This sequence joins TRBV15 and TRBJ1-3; D may be TRBD1 (5 bases). The germline CDR1 and CDR2 sequences are LNHNV and YYDKDF (reference sequence). V was shortened by 1 base and J by 4 bases, with 11 bases between the two germline ends. This CDR3 region has 15 residues. In DNA, the CDR3 is TGTGCCACCAGCAGAGCGTCGGGGCCCGGAAACACCATATATTTT. This encodes CATSRASGPGNTIYF.